This T cell receptor beta chain was identified in a study of OX40 agonist ivuxolimab in advanced cancers. Study information: Prior therapy, whether anti-PD-1, anti-PD-L1 or anti-CTLA-4, was allowed, and approximately 40% had some. In three patients, partial responses were observed, one with hepatocellular carcinoma and two with cutaneous melanoma.

Sequencing was performed with immunoSEQ multiplex PCR; in TCRdb, only in-frame clones are kept and a portion is missing. The sample has some 74,000 clones, 86% seen once. Study-wide results and caveats: At 0.1 to 3.0 mg/kg and by week 6, CD4+ and CD8+ T cells in the blood had expanded clonally. Expanded clones belonging to CD8+ T cells outnumbered, on average, those of CD4+.

The table lists this clone with a few counts. Its antigen is not identified. Other DNA sequences in this specimen translate into the identical CDR3. The CDR3 loop spans 12 amino acids. Trimming shortened V by 3 bases and J by 3 bases, and 6 bases separated the two germline ends. Germline V CDR1 and CDR2: SGHTA, FQGNSA. This TCR derives from an adult with an advanced solid tumor such as melanoma, head and neck, liver or kidney cancer. The chain joins TRBV7-2 to TRBJ2-7; D is unresolved. The specimen comprised CD4+ or CD8+ T cells sorted from blood, sampled in a trial of the OX40 agonist ivuxolimab. CDR3 nucleotide sequence: TGTGCCAGCAGCTTGTCACGCTACGAGCAGTACTTC. Translated, it gives CASSLSRYEQYF.